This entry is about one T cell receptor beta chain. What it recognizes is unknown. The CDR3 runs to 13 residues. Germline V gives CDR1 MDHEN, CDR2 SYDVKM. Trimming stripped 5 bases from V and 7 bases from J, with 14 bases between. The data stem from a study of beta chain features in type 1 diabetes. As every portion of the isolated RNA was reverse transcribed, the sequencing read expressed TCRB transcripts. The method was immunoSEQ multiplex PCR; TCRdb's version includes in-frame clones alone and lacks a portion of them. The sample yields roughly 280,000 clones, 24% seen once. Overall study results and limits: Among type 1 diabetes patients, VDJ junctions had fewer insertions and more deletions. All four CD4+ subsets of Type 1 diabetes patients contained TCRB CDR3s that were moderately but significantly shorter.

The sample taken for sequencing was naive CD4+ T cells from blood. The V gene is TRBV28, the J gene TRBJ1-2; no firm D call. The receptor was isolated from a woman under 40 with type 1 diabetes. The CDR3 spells CASSNPWASGYTF. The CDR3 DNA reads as TGTGCCAGCAGTAACCCCTGGGCGTCTGGCTACACCTTC.